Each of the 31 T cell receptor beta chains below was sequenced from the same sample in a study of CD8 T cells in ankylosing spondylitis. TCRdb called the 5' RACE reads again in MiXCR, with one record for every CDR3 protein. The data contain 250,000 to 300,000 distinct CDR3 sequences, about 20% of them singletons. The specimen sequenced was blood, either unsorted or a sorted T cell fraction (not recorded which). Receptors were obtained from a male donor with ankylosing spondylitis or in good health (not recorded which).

This chain's CDR3 is CASSYQPGGPKEQYF. The DNA for the CDR3 is TGTGCCAGCAGTTACCAGCCGGGAGGGCCGAAGGAGCAGTACTTC. The rearrangement uses TRBV6-5 and TRBJ2-7; 8 positions match TRBD2. Germline lookup yields CDR1 MNHEY and CDR2 SVGAGI. The J segment lost 7 bases and the V segment lost 2 bases, leaving 10 bases of the junction unmatched. This CDR3 contains 15 residues.

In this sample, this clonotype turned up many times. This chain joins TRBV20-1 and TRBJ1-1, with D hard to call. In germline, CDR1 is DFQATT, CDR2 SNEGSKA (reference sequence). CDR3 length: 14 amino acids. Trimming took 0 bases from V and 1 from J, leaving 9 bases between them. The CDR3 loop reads CSAREHGTNTEAFF. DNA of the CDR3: TGCAGTGCTAGAGAGCATGGAACGAACACTGAAGCTTTCTTT.

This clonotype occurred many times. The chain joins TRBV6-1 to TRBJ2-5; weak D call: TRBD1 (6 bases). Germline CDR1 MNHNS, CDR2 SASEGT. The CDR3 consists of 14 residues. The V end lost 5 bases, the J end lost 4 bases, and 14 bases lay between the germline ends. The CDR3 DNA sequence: TGTGCCAGCAGTAGCGCAGGGGTCCCAGAGACCCAGTACTTC. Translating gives CASSSAGVPETQYF.

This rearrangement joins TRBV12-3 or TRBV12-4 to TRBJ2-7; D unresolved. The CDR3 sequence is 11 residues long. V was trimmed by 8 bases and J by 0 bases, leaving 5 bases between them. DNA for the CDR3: TGTGCCAGCGCTTACTCCTACGAGCAGTACTTC. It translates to CASAYSYEQYF.

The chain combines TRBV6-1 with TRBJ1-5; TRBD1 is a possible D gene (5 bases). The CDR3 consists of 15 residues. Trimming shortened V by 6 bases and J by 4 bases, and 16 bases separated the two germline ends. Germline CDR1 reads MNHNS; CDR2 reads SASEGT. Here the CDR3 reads CASRDRRGENQPQHF. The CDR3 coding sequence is TGTGCCAGCAGGGACCGGAGGGGAGAAAATCAGCCCCAGCATTTT.

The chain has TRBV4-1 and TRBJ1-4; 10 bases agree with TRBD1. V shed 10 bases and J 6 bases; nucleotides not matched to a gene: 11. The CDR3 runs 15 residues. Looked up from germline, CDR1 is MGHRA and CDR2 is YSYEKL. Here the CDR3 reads CATGRRTGGDEKLFF. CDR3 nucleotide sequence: TGCGCCACCGGCCGGCGGACAGGGGGGGATGAAAAACTGTTTTTT.

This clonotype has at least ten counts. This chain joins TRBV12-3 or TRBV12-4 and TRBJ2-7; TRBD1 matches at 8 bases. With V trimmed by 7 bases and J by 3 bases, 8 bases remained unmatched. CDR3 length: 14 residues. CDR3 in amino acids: CASNLAGGFYEQYF. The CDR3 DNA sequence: TGTGCCAGCAATTTGGCAGGGGGCTTCTACGAGCAGTACTTC.

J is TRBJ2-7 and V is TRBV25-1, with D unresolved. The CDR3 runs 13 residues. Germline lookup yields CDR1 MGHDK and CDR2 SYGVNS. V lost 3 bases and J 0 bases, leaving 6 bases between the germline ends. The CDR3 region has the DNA TGTGCCAGCAGTGATTCCAACTCCTACGAGCAGTACTTC. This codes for CASSDSNSYEQYF.

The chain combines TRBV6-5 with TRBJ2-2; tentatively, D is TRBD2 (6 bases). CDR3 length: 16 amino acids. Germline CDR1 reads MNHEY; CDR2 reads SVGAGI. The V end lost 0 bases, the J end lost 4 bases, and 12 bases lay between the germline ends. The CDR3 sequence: CASSYSGGSGTGELFF. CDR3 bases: TGTGCCAGCAGTTACTCGGGGGGATCGGGCACCGGGGAGCTGTTTTTT.

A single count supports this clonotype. CDR3 in DNA: TGTGCCAGCAGCTTAGGGTCGGGGGCCAAGGTGTTCTTC. It translates to CASSLGSGAKVFF. This sequence joins TRBV7-2 and TRBJ2-1, with D perhaps being TRBD1 or TRBD2 (6 bases each). Between the trimmed V and J ends, which lost 1 base and 15 bases, there was a span of 16 bases. The CDR3 totals 13 residues. CDR1 SGHTA and CDR2 FQGNSA come from the germline V gene.

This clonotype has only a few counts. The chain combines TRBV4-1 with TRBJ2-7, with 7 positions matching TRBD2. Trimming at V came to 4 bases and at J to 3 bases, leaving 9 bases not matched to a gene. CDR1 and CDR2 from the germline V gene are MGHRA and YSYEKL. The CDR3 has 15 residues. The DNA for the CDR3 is TGCGCCAGCAGCCGACGGGGGGAGTCATTCTACGAGCAGTACTTC. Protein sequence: CASSRRGESFYEQYF.

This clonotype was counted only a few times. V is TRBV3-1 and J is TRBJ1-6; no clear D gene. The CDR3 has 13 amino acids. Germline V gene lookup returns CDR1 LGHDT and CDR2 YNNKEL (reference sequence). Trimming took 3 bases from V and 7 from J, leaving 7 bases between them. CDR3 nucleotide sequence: TGTGCCAGCAGCCAGCCGGGGAATTCACCCCTCCACTTT. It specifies CASSQPGNSPLHF.

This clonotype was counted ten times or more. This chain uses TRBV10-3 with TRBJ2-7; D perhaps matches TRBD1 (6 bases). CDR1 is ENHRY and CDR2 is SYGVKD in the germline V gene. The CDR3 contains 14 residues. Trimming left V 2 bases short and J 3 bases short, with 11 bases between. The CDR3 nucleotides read TGTGCCATCAGTGAGAACACAGGGTTCTACGAGCAGTACTTC. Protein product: CAISENTGFYEQYF.

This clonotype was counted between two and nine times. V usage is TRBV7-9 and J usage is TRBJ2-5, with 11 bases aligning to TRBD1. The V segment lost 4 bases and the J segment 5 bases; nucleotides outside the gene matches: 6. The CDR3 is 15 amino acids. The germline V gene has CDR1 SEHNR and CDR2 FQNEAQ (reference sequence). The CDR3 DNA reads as TGTGCCAGCAGCTCCGGACAGGGGGCGTTGGAGACCCAGTACTTC. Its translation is CASSSGQGALETQYF.

CDR3 residues: CASSLEGAEQETQYF. DNA for the CDR3: TGCGCCAGCAGCTTGGAAGGGGCCGAACAAGAGACCCAGTACTTC. V usage is TRBV5-1 and J usage is TRBJ2-5; tentatively, D is TRBD1 (5 bases). V lost 0 bases and J lost 2, with 11 bases in between. The CDR3 is 15 amino acids. CDR1 and CDR2 (germline): SGHRS, YFSETQ.

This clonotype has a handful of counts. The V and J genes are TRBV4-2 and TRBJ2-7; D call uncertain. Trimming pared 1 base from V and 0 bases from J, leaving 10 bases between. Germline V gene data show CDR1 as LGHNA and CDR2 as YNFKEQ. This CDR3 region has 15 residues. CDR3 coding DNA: TGTGCCAGCAGCCAAGGGGCAGGCCTCTCCTACGAGCAGTACTTC. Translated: CASSQGAGLSYEQYF.

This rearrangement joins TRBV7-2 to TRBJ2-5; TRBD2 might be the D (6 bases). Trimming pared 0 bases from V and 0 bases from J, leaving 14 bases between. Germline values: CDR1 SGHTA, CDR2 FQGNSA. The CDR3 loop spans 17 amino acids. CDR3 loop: CASSLAWGSGYQETQYF. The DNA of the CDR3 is TGTGCCAGCAGCTTAGCGTGGGGGAGCGGGTACCAAGAGACCCAGTACTTC.

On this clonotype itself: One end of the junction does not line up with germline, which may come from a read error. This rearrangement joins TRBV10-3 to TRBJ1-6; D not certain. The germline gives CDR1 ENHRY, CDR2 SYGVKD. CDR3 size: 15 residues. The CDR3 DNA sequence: TGTGCCAGCAGTGGTGGGGTTGATTATAATTCCCCCCTCCACTTT. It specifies CASSGGVDYNSPLHF.

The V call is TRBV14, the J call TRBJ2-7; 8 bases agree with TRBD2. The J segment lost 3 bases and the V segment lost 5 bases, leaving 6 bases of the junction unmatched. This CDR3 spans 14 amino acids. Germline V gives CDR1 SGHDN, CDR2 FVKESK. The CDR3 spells CASSKGLVRYEQYF. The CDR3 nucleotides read TGTGCCAGCAGCAAGGGACTAGTACGCTACGAGCAGTACTTC.

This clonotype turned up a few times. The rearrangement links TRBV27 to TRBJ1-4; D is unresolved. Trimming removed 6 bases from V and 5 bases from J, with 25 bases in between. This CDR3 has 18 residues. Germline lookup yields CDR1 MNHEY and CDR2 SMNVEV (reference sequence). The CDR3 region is CASRPLDAGGVGNEKLFF. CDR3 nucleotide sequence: TGTGCCAGCAGGCCACTGGACGCTGGAGGAGTCGGCAATGAAAAACTGTTTTTT.

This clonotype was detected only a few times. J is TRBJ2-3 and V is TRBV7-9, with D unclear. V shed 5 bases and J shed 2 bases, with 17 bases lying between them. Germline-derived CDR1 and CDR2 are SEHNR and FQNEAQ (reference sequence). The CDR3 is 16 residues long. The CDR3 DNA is TGTGCCAGCAGCCAGGTATGGGCGACGGACACAGATACGCAGTATTTT. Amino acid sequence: CASSQVWATDTDTQYF.

The CDR3 DNA is TGCGCCAGCAGCCAAGATCCCGCTAGCGGGAAGGGGGAGCTGTTTTTT. This codes for CASSQDPASGKGELFF. The chain uses TRBV4-1 and TRBJ2-2, with TRBD2 identical over 9 bases. This CDR3 has 16 amino acids. From germline, CDR1 is MGHRA and CDR2 YSYEKL. The V and J ends lost 0 bases and 8 bases, in that order; junction bases with no gene match: 7.

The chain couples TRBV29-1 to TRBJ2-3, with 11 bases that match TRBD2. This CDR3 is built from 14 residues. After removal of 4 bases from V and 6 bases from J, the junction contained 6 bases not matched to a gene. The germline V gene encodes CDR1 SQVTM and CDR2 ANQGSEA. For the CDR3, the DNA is TGCAGCGTTGTCCGTACTAGCGGGAGTGATACGCAGTATTTT. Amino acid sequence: CSVVRTSGSDTQYF.

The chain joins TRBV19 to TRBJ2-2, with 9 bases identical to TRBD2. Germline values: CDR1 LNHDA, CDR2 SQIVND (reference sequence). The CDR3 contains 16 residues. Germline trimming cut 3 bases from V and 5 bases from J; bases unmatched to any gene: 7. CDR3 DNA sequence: TGTGCCAGTAGTATCCCGACTAGCGGTGCTACCGGGGAGCTGTTTTTT. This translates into CASSIPTSGATGELFF.

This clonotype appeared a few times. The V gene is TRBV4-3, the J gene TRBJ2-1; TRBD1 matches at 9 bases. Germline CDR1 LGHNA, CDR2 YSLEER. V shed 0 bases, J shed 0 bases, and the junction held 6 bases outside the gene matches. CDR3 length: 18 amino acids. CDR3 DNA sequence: TGCGCCAGCAGCCAAGAGGAGGGGACAGGGAGCTCCTACAATGAGCAGTTCTTC. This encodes CASSQEEGTGSSYNEQFF.

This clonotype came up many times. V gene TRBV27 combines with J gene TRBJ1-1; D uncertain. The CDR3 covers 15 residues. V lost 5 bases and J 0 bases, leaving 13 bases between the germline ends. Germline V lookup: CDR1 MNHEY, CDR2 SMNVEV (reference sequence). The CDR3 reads CASSLTALLNTEAFF. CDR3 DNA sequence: TGTGCCAGCAGTCTCACCGCGCTGTTGAACACTGAAGCTTTCTTT.

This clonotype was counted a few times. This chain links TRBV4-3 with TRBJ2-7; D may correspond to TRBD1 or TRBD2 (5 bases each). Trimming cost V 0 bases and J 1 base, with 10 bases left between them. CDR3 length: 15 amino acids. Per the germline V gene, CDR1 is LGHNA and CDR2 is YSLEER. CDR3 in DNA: TGCGCCAGCAGCCAAGATCGAGGGGCTTCCTACGAGCAGTACTTC. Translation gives CASSQDRGASYEQYF.

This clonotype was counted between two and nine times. The CDR3: CASQPRGGGTGELFF. The CDR3, as DNA: TGCGCCAGTCAGCCAAGGGGCGGCGGCACCGGGGAGCTGTTTTTT. The chain employs TRBV4-1 and TRBJ2-2, with a weak D call TRBD1 (5 bases). Deletions cut 9 bases from V and 4 bases from J, with 18 bases between. The CDR3 has 15 amino acids. The germline gives CDR1 MGHRA, CDR2 YSYEKL.

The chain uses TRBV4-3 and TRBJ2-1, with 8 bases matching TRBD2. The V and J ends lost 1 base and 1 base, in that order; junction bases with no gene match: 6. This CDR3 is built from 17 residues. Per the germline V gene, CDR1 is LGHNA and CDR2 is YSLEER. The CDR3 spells CASSQVPLAVSYNEQFF. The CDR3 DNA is TGCGCCAGCAGCCAAGTCCCACTAGCGGTTTCCTACAATGAGCAGTTCTTC.

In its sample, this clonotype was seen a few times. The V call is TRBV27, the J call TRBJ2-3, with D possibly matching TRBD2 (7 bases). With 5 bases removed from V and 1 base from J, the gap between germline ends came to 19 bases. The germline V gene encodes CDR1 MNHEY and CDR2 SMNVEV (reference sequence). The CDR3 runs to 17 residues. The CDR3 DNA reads TGTGCCAGCAGTCCGGGGGGCCCGGGGCTCGGCACAGATACGCAGTATTTT. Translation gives CASSPGGPGLGTDTQYF.

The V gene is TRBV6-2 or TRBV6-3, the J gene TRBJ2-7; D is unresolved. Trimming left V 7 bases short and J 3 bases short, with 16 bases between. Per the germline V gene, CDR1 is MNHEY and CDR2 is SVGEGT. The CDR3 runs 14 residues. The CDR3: CASKVEQTLYEQYF. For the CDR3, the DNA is TGTGCCAGCAAGGTAGAACAGACTCTCTACGAGCAGTACTTC.